This entry is about one T cell receptor (beta chain). Antigen unknown. TCRdb reprocessed the 5' RACE reads, with one entry per CDR3 protein and no DNA. Found here are a few hundred thousand distinct CDR3 sequences; the top ten clones hold just over 2.5%. The data stem from a study of monozygotic twins with inflammatory bowel disease. Study-level results: IBD patients had lower TCRbeta diversity (inverse Simpson) than healthy co-twins.

There are 15 residues in the CDR3. In germline, CDR1 is SGHTA, CDR2 FQGNSA. This sequence was found in a human donor with ulcerative colitis or Crohn's disease, or a healthy co-twin of an affected twin (not recorded which). This chain links TRBV7-2 with TRBJ1-6. The material sequenced was blood. CDR3 protein: CASRFDQPYNSPLHF.